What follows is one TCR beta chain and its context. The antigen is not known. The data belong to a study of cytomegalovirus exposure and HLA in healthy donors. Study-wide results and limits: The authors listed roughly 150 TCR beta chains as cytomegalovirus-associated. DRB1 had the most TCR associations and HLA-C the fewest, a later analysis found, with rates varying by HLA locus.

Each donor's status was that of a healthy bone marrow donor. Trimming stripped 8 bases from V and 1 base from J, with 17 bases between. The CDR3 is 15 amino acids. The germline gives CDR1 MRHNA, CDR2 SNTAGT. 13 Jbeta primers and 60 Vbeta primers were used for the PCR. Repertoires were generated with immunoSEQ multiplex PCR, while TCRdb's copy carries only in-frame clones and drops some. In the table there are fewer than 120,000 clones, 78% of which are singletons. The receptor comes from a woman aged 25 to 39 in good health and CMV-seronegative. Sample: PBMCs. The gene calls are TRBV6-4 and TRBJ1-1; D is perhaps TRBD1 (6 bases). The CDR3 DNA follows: TGTGCCAGCTGTACAGGGCCTCTGGGGAACACTGAAGCTTTCTTT. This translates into CASCTGPLGNTEAFF.